This is a list of T cell receptor beta chains from one sample in a study of CD8 T cells in ankylosing spondylitis. One entry per CDR3 protein results from TCRdb running MiXCR on the 5' RACE reads. The data hold about 340,000 distinct CDR3 sequences, with around 15% observed a single time. The specimen sequenced was blood, either unsorted or a sorted T cell fraction (not recorded which). Receptors originate from a male donor with ankylosing spondylitis or in good health (not recorded which). CDR3s include the opening cysteine and the closing phenylalanine or tryptophan. D genes are given only for firm matches. Only some rows state a clone size, as once, few, many or a class for expanded clones.

cdr3_length clone_size j_call d_call v_call cdr3_aa cdr3_nt
18 few TRBJ2-4 NA TRBV10-2 CASSPDRPLSGAKNIQYF TGCGCCAGCAGCCCCGACAGACCTTTATCGGGCGCCAAAAACATTCAGTACTTC
13 many TRBJ2-7 NA TRBV10-2 CASSPTDAYEQYF TGCGCCAGCAGTCCGACGGACGCCTACGAGCAGTACTTC
13 few TRBJ2-1 NA TRBV15 CATSIGSYNEQFF TGTGCCACCAGCATCGGCTCCTACAATGAGCAGTTCTTC
15 NA TRBJ2-5 TRBD1 TRBV12-3/TRBV12-4 CASRQGQWGQETQYF TGTGCCAGCAGGCAGGGACAGTGGGGACAAGAGACCCAGTACTTC
12 NA TRBJ2-7 NA TRBV30 CAWSEGGFEQYF TGTGCCTGGAGTGAAGGGGGTTTCGAGCAGTACTTC
18 NA TRBJ2-3 TRBD2 TRBV4-1 CASSPGLAGAGATDTQYF TGCGCCAGCAGCCCCGGACTAGCGGGAGCGGGAGCGACAGATACGCAGTATTTT
19 few TRBJ2-1 TRBD1 TRBV4-2 CASSQTAQGAADGYNEQFF TGTGCCAGCAGCCAAACGGCCCAGGGGGCTGCCGATGGCTACAATGAGCAGTTCTTC
12 many TRBJ1-1 NA TRBV6-2/TRBV6-3 CASSYSIGEAFF TGTGCCAGCAGTTACTCGATAGGGGAAGCTTTCTTT
14 NA TRBJ2-1 TRBD2 TRBV20-1 CSGGGAGGYNEQFF TGCAGTGGGGGGGGTGCTGGAGGTTACAATGAGCAGTTCTTC
16 NA TRBJ2-3 TRBD2 TRBV20-1 CSVVAGDLPYADTQYF TGCAGTGTTGTAGCGGGGGACCTACCCTACGCAGATACGCAGTATTTT
13 few TRBJ2-3 NA TRBV7-9 CASSSWGADTQYF TGTGCCAGCAGCTCTTGGGGGGCAGATACGCAGTATTTT
18 NA TRBJ2-3 NA TRBV5-6 CASSLPIYRISSTDTQYF TGTGCCAGCAGCTTACCCATCTACAGGATTTCTAGCACAGATACGCAGTATTTT
15 few TRBJ1-2 NA TRBV3-1 CASSQESLSVYGYTF TGTGCCAGCAGCCAAGAATCCCTCTCCGTCTATGGCTACACCTTC
13 few TRBJ2-3 NA TRBV7-9 CASSLGLGDTQYF TGTGCCAGCAGCTTAGGACTCGGAGATACGCAGTATTTT
14 few TRBJ2-3 NA TRBV9 CASSRPGGTDTQYF TGTGCCAGCAGCCGCCCCGGGGGCACAGATACGCAGTATTTT
13 few TRBJ2-3 TRBD2 TRBV20-1 CSAWTSGIDTQYF TGCAGTGCTTGGACTAGCGGGATAGATACGCAGTATTTT
14 few TRBJ2-1 TRBD2 TRBV20-1 CSAPRLAGSDEQFF TGCAGTGCTCCCCGACTAGCGGGAAGCGATGAGCAGTTCTTC
20 few TRBJ2-6 TRBD2 TRBV12-3/TRBV12-4 CASSLRVSGGRSSGANVLTF TGTGCCAGCAGTTTAAGGGTTAGCGGGGGAAGGTCCTCTGGGGCCAACGTCCTGACTTTC
14 few TRBJ2-1 NA TRBV5-1 CASSLAEGYNEQFF TGCGCCAGCAGCTTGGCCGAGGGGTACAATGAGCAGTTCTTC
17 NA TRBJ2-6 TRBD2 TRBV11-3 CASSLRAGGSGANVLTF TGTGCCAGCAGCTTAAGAGCGGGGGGCTCTGGGGCCAACGTCCTGACTTTC
19 few TRBJ2-2 NA TRBV30 CAWSAGWGQIGLNTGELFF TGTGCCTGGAGTGCAGGGTGGGGGCAGATAGGTTTGAACACCGGGGAGCTGTTTTTT
14 NA TRBJ2-5 TRBD2 TRBV10-3 CASRDGLVRGTQYF TGTGCCAGCAGGGATGGACTAGTCCGAGGGACCCAGTACTTC
15 once TRBJ1-5 TRBD1 TRBV2 CASSETGESNQPQHF TGTGCCAGCAGCGAAACAGGGGAATCCAATCAGCCCCAGCATTTT
16 few TRBJ2-2 TRBD2 TRBV5-1 CASRTSGTPYTGELFF TGCGCCAGCAGAACTAGCGGGACCCCGTACACCGGGGAGCTGTTTTTT
13 NA TRBJ2-1 TRBD2 TRBV3-1 CASSQGEGLRQFF TGTGCCAGCAGCCAAGGGGAGGGGTTGAGGCAGTTCTTC
15 few TRBJ2-3 NA TRBV25-1 CASTGKTRDKGTQYF TGTGCCAGCACCGGGAAGACACGAGATAAGGGTACGCAGTATTTT
15 few TRBJ2-1 TRBD2 TRBV11-2 CASSLRLAEINEQFF TGTGCCAGCAGTCTGAGGCTAGCGGAAATAAATGAGCAGTTCTTC
14 NA TRBJ2-1 NA TRBV12-3/TRBV12-4 CASGGQLSYNEQFF TGTGCCAGCGGTGGACAGCTTTCCTACAATGAGCAGTTCTTC
16 few TRBJ2-2 TRBD1 TRBV10-3 CAISDGTGGADGELFF TGTGCCATCAGTGATGGGACAGGGGGCGCGGACGGGGAGCTGTTTTTT
16 once TRBJ2-7 TRBD2 TRBV12-3/TRBV12-4 CASPFRGGGVNYEQYF TGTGCCAGCCCGTTTAGGGGCGGGGGAGTCAACTACGAGCAGTACTTC
15 many TRBJ2-1 TRBD2 TRBV3-1 CASSWTSGPYNEQFF TGTGCCAGCAGCTGGACTAGCGGTCCCTACAATGAGCAGTTCTTC
14 few TRBJ1-2 NA TRBV6-1 CASSRRDGNYGYTF TGTGCCAGCAGTAGAAGGGACGGAAACTATGGCTACACCTTC
15 few TRBJ2-1 NA TRBV12-3/TRBV12-4 CASSLRAGDYNEQFF TGTGCCAGCAGTCTCAGGGCTGGGGACTACAATGAGCAGTTCTTC
12 few TRBJ2-1 NA TRBV5-6 CASSSSGYEQFF TGTGCCAGCAGCTCTTCGGGGTATGAGCAGTTCTTC
13 NA TRBJ1-6 NA TRBV12-3/TRBV12-4 CATSGPSGSPLHF TGTGCTACCTCAGGGCCCTCGGGATCACCCCTCCACTTT
13 NA TRBJ2-5 NA TRBV6-2/TRBV6-3 CASSLPQGETQYF TGTGCCAGCAGTCTACCTCAAGGGGAGACCCAGTACTTC
14 NA TRBJ1-4 NA TRBV7-9 CASSLTAENEKLFF TGTGCCAGCAGCCTGACAGCTGAAAATGAAAAACTGTTTTTT
16 few TRBJ2-1 NA TRBV5-1 CASSLGNSGPGNEQFF TGCGCCAGCAGCTTGGGTAACTCCGGGCCTGGCAATGAGCAGTTCTTC
17 few TRBJ2-1 NA TRBV5-1 CASSLAGTSRSYNEQFF TGCGCCAGCAGCTTGGCCGGGACCTCCCGCTCCTACAATGAGCAGTTCTTC
14 many TRBJ2-1 NA TRBV5-1 CASSIPTGNNEQFF TGCGCCAGCAGCATCCCCACAGGAAACAATGAGCAGTTCTTC
19 few TRBJ2-1 TRBD2 TRBV6-1 CASSESVLAGGHSYNEQFF TGTGCCAGCAGTGAAAGTGTGCTAGCGGGAGGGCACTCCTACAATGAGCAGTTCTTC
17 NA TRBJ2-1 TRBD2 TRBV9 CASSVDGGGPDHYEQFF TGTGCCAGCAGCGTAGACGGGGGAGGGCCTGACCATTATGAGCAGTTCTTC
12 few TRBJ1-1 NA TRBV6-6 CAIYTANTEAFF TGTGCCATCTACACGGCGAACACTGAAGCTTTCTTT
14 NA TRBJ2-1 NA TRBV20-1 CSGWASTESREQFF TGCAGTGGTTGGGCTAGCACCGAGTCACGTGAGCAGTTCTTC
17 NA TRBJ1-3 NA TRBV5-6 CASSLQGSWGSGNTIYF TGTGCCAGCAGCTTGCAGGGATCGTGGGGCTCTGGAAACACCATATATTTT
16 few TRBJ2-7 TRBD2 TRBV2 CASRLTSGRASYEQYF TGTGCCAGCAGATTGACTAGCGGGAGGGCCTCCTACGAGCAGTACTTC
16 NA TRBJ2-7 TRBD2 TRBV3-1 CASSQASGLADYEQYF TGTGCCAGCAGCCAAGCATCGGGACTAGCGGATTACGAGCAGTACTTC
18 NA TRBJ2-5 NA TRBV10-2 CASTGRASAIPIGETQYF TGCGCCAGCACTGGTAGGGCTAGCGCCATCCCTATCGGAGAGACCCAGTACTTC
14 NA TRBJ1-1 TRBD1 TRBV5-1 CASSSTGSNTEAFF TGCGCCAGCAGCTCGACAGGGTCGAACACTGAAGCTTTCTTT
15 NA TRBJ1-4 TRBD1 TRBV5-1 CASSLSGTGIEKLFF TGCGCCAGCAGCTTATCCGGGACAGGGATCGAAAAACTGTTTTTT
11 NA TRBJ2-3 NA TRBV6-2/TRBV6-3 CASTGTDTQYF TGTGCCAGCACGGGGACAGATACGCAGTATTTT
13 few TRBJ1-2 NA TRBV25-1 CASSEVEGYGYTF TGTGCCAGCAGTGAGGTAGAGGGCTATGGCTACACCTTC
16 few TRBJ2-2 TRBD2 TRBV4-1 CASSHPTAGGTGELFF TGCGCCAGCAGCCATCCTACCGCGGGGGGCACCGGGGAGCTGTTTTTT
18 NA TRBJ2-2 TRBD1 TRBV7-8 CASIRGATGTGGSGELFF TGTGCCAGCATCCGAGGGGCTACCGGGACAGGGGGCTCCGGGGAGCTGTTTTTT
13 few TRBJ2-3 TRBD2 TRBV20-1 CSAIRGVTDTQYF TGCAGTGCTATTCGGGGGGTCACAGATACGCAGTATTTT
13 few TRBJ2-7 NA TRBV5-1 CASSPDSFYEQYF TGCGCCAGCAGCCCAGACAGTTTCTACGAGCAGTACTTC
12 many TRBJ1-1 NA TRBV7-2 CASSPLVTEAFF TGTGCCAGCAGCCCCCTGGTCACTGAAGCTTTCTTT
15 many TRBJ1-5 NA TRBV7-8 CASSLVGVRNQPQHF TGTGCCAGCAGCTTAGTGGGGGTCCGCAATCAGCCCCAGCATTTT